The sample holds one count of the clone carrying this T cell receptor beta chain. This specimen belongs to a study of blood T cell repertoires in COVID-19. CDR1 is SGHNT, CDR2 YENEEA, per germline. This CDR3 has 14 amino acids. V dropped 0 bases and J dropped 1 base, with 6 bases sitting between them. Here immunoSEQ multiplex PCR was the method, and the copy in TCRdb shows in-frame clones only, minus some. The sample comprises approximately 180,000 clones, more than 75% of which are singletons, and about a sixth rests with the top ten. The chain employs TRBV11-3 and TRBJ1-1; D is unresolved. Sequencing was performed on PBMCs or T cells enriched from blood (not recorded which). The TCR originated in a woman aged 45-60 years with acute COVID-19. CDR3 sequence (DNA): TGTGCCAGCAGCTTAGAGGCAGGGAACACTGAAGCTTTCTTT. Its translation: CASSLEAGNTEAFF.